This section outlines one T cell receptor beta chain sequence together with its context. Its matching antigen is unknown. In the PCR, 60 Vbeta and 13 Jbeta primers were used. Assay used: immunoSEQ multiplex PCR; TCRdb lists only in-frame clones, some missing. Among around 190,000 clones listed, 79% were seen once. Trimming removed 6 bases from V and 2 bases from J; junction bases left unmatched: 9. The CDR3 is 15 residues long. Germline values: CDR1 MGHDK, CDR2 SYGVNS. These donors counted as nominally healthy when sampled, but unrecorded immune exposures were likely. The data belong to a study of cytomegalovirus exposure and HLA in healthy donors. Study-wide results and limits: Analysis performed later found 16,951 TCR beta sequences associated with HLA alleles at 0.05 false discovery rate.

The clonotype originates from a woman in her thirties or forties in good health and CMV-seronegative. The sample consisted of PBMCs. The V gene is TRBV25-1, the J gene TRBJ2-5; the match to TRBD1 covers 7 bases. The CDR3 sequence: CASRPLDRPQETQYF. CDR3 coding DNA: TGTGCCAGCAGGCCCCTGGACAGGCCGCAAGAGACCCAGTACTTC.